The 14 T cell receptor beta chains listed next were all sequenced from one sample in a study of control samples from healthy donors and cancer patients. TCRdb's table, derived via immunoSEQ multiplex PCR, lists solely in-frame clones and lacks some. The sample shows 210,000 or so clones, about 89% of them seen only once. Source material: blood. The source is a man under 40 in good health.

The CDR3 sequence: CASSLTPEGAYGYTF. CDR3 DNA sequence: TGCGCCAGCAGCCTAACTCCGGAGGGAGCCTATGGCTACACCTTC. The V call is TRBV4-1, the J call TRBJ1-2; D call uncertain. The CDR3 is 15 residues long. Germline-derived CDR1 and CDR2 are MGHRA and YSYEKL. V was trimmed by 4 bases and J by 4 bases, leaving 16 bases between them.

This CDR3 is CASSPYGTYGYNEQFF. CDR3 nucleotide sequence: TGTGCCAGCAGCCCCTACGGGACCTATGGGTACAATGAGCAGTTCTTC. This chain links TRBV3-1 (or the pseudogene TRBV3-2) with TRBJ2-1; D tentatively reads TRBD1 or TRBD2 (5 bases each). The CDR3 sequence is 16 residues long. Per germline, CDR1 LGHDT and CDR2 YNNKEL (reference sequence). V was trimmed by 4 bases and J by 4 bases, leaving 17 bases between them.

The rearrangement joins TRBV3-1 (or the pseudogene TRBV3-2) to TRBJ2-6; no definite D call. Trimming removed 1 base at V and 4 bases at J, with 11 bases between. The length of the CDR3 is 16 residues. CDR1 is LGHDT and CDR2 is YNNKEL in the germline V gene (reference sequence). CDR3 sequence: CASSQAYLSGANVLTF. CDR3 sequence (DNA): TGTGCCAGCAGCCAAGCATACCTTTCGGGGGCCAACGTCCTGACTTTC.

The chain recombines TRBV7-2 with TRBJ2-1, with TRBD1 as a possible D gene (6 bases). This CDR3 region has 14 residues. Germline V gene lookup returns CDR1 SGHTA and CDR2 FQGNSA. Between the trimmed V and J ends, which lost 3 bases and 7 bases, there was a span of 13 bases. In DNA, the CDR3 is TGTGCCAGCAGCTTGCAGGGTGGGACAAATGAGCAGTTCTTC. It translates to CASSLQGGTNEQFF.

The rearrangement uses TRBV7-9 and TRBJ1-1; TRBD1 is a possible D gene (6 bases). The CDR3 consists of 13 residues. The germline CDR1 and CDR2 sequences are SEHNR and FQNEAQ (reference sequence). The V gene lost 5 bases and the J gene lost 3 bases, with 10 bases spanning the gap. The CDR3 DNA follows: TGTGCCAGCAGCCTTAACAGGGACACTGAAGCTTTCTTT. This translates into CASSLNRDTEAFF.

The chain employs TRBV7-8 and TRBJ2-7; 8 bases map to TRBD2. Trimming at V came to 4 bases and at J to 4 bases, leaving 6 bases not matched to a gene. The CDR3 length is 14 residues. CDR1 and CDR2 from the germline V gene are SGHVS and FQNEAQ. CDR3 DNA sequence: TGTGCCAGCAGCTCGGGGGGGCCCTCGTACGAGCAGTACTTC. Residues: CASSSGGPSYEQYF.

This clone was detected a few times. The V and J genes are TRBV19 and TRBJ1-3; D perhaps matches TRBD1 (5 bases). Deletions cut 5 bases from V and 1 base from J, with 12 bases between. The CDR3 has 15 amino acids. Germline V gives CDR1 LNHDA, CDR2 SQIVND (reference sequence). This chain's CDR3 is CASSVRGVSGNTIYF. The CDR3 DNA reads TGTGCCAGTAGTGTTCGGGGGGTTTCTGGAAACACCATATATTTT.

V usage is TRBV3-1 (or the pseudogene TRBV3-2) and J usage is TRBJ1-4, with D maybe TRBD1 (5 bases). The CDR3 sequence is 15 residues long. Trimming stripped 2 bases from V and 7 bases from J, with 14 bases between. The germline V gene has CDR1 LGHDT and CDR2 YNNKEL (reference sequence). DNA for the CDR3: TGTGCCAGCAGCCAATGGGGGGAGGCACCTGAAAAACTGTTTTTT. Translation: CASSQWGEAPEKLFF.

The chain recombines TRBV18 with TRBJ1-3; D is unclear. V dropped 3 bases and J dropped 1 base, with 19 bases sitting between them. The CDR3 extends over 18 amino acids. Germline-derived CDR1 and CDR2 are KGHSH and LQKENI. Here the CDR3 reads CASSPQRATGPSGNTIYF. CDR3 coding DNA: TGTGCCAGCTCACCCCAAAGAGCAACCGGGCCATCTGGAAACACCATATATTTT.

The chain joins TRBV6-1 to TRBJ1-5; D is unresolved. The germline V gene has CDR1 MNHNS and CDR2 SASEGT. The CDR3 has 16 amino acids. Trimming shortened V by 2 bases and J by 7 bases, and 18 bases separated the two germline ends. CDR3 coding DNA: TGTGCCAGCAGTGAACGGGCAGTAGGTTTGCGACAGCCCCAGCATTTT. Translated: CASSERAVGLRQPQHF.

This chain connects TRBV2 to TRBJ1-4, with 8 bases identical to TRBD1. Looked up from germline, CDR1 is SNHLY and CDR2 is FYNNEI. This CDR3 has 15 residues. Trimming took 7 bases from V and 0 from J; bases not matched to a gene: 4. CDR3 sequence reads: CASKLQGATNEKLFF. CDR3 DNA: TGTGCCAGCAAATTACAGGGGGCAACTAATGAAAAACTGTTTTTT.

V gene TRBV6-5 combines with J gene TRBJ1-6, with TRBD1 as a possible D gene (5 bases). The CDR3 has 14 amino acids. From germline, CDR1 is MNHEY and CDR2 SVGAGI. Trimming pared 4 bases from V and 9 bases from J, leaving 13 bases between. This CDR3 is CASSSQVGGSPLHF. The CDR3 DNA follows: TGTGCCAGCAGTTCTCAAGTCGGGGGTTCACCCCTCCACTTT.

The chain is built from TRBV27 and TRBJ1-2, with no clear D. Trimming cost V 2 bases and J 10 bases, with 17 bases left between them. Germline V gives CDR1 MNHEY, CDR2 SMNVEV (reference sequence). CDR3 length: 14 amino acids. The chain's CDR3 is CASSLSTALSDYTF. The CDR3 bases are TGTGCCAGCAGTTTAAGCACCGCCCTATCTGACTACACCTTC.

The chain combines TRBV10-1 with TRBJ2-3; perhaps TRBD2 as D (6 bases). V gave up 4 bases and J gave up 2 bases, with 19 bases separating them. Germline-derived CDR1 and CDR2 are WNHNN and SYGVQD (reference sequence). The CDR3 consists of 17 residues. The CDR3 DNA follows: TGCGCCAGCAGTGGACCCCCCCGGAGCGGGCCCACAGATACGCAGTATTTT. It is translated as CASSGPPRSGPTDTQYF.